The entry below describes one TCR beta chain. This entry comes from a study of blood T cell repertoires in COVID-19. On the study more broadly: COVID-19 samples from acute and convalescent phases originated in the United States, Italy and Spain. PBMCs, B-cell-depleted T cells, or T cells provided the cDNA or gDNA that made up the material.

In assigning cohorts, the study relied on participant-reported clinical history. The assay was immunoSEQ multiplex PCR, and TCRdb's table has in-frame clones only and misses some. This repertoire shows over 250,000 clones, around 87% found once; its top ten account for roughly 5.3%. The CDR3 is 13 residues long. Germline CDR1 reads SGHDN; CDR2 reads FVKESK. V lost 7 bases to trimming and J lost 10 bases, with 14 bases between them. Sample: PBMCs or T cells enriched from blood (not recorded which). V is TRBV14 and J is TRBJ1-6; D is unresolved. The sequence was collected from a woman aged 25-40 years who had recovered from COVID-19. CDR3 sequence: CASTSQVGSPLHF. CDR3 DNA: TGTGCCAGCACCAGCCAGGTTGGCTCACCCCTCCACTTT.